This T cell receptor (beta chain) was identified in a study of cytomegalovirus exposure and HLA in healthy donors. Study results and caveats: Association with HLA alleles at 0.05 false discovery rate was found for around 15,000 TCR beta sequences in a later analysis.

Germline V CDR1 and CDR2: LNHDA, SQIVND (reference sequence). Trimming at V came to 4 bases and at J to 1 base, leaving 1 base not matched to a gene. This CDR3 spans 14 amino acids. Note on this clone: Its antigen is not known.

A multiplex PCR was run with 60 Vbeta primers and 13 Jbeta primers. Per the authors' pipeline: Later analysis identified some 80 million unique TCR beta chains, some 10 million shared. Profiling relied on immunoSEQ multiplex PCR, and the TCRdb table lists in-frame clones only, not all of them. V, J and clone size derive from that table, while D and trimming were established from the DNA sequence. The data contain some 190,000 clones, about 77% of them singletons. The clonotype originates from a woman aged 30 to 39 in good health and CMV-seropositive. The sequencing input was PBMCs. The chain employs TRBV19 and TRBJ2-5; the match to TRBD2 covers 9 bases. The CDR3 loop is CASSRREGQETQYF. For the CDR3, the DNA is TGTGCCAGTAGTAGGCGGGAGGGCCAAGAGACCCAGTACTTC.